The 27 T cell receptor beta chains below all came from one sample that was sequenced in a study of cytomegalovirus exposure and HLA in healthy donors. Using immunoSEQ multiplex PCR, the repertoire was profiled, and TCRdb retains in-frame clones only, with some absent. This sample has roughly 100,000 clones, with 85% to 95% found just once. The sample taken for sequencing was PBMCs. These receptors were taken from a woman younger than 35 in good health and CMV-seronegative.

CDR3 coding DNA: TGTGCCAGCAGTGTTTCAGGGGACGGCACCGGGGAGCTGTTTTTT. Encoded protein: CASSVSGDGTGELFF. The chain couples TRBV6-1 to TRBJ2-2; D is perhaps TRBD1 (6 bases). This CDR3 has 15 amino acids. CDR1 is MNHNS, CDR2 SASEGT, per germline. The V gene lost 4 bases and the J gene lost 4 bases, with 13 bases spanning the gap.

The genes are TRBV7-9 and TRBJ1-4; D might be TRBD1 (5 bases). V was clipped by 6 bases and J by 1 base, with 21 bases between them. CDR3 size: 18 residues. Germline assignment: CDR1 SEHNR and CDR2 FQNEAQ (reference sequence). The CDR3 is CASSLDSGTIRTNEKLFF. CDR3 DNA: TGTGCCAGCAGTCTCGATTCCGGGACTATAAGAACTAATGAAAAACTGTTTTTT.

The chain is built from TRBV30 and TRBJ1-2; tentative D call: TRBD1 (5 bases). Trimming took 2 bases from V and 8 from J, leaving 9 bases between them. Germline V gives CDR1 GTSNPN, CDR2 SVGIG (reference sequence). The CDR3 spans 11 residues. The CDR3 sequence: CAWSQGVGYTF. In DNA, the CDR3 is TGTGCCTGGAGTCAAGGGGTCGGCTACACCTTC.

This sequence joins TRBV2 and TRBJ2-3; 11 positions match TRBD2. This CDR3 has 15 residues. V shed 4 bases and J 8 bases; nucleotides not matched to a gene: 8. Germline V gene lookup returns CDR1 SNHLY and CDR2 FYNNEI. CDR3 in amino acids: CASSGSLAGAATQYF. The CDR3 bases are TGTGCCAGCAGTGGCTCACTAGCGGGAGCGGCTACGCAGTATTTT.

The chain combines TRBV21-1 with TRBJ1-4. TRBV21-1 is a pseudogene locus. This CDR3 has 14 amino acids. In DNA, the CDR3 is TGTGCCAGCAGCACACGGGTAATGAATGAAAAACTGTTTTTT. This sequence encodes CASSTRVMNEKLFF.

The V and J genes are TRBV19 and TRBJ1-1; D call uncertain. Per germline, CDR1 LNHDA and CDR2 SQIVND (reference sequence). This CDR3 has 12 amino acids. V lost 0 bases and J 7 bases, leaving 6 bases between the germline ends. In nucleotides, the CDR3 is TGTGCCAGTAGTATAGATTTCGGTGAAGCTTTCTTT. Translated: CASSIDFGEAFF.

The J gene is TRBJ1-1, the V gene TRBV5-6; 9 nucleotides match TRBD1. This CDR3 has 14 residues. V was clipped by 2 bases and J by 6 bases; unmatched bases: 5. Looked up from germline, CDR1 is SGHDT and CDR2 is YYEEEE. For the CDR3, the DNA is TGTGCCAGCAGCTTTGGGGACAGGGAGGCTGAAGCTTTCTTT. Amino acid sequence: CASSFGDREAEAFF.

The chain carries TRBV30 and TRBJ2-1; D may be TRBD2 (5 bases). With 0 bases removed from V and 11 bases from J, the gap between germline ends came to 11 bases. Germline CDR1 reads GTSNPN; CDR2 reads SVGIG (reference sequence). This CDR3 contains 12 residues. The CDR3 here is CAWSVEGLQQFF. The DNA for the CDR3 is TGTGCCTGGAGTGTCGAGGGTCTTCAGCAGTTCTTC.

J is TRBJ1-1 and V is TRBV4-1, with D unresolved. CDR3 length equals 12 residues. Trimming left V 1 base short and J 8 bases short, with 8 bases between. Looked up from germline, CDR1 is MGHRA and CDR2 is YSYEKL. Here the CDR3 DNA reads TGCGCCAGCAGCCAAGGAGGAAAAGAAGCTTTCTTT. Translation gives CASSQGGKEAFF.

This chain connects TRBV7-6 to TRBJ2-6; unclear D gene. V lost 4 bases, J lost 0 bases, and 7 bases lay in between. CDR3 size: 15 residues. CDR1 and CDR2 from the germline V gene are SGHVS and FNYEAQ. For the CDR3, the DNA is TGTGCCAGCAGCTCCCCCCTCTCTGGGGCCAACGTCCTGACTTTC. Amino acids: CASSSPLSGANVLTF.

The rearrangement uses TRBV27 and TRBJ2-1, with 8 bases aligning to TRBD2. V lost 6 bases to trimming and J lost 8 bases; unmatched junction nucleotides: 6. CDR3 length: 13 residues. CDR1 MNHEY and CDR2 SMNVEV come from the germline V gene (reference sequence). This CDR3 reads CASSGRALDEQFF. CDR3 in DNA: TGTGCCAGCAGCGGGAGGGCCTTGGATGAGCAGTTCTTC.

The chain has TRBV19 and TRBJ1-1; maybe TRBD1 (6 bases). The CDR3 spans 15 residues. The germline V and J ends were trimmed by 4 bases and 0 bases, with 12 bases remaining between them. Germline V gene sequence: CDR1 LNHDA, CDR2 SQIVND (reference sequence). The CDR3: CASSSPGAMNTEAFF. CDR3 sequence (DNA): TGTGCCAGTAGTAGTCCAGGGGCCATGAACACTGAAGCTTTCTTT.

The CDR3 bases are TGCGCCAGCAGCTGGGCACAGGGGGCAACTGAAGCTTTCTTT. Amino acid sequence: CASSWAQGATEAFF. This sequence joins TRBV5-1 and TRBJ1-1; 9 nucleotides align to TRBD1. The CDR3 has 14 residues. The J segment lost 5 bases and the V segment lost 3 bases, leaving 5 bases of the junction unmatched. Germline CDR1 is SGHRS and CDR2 is YFSETQ.

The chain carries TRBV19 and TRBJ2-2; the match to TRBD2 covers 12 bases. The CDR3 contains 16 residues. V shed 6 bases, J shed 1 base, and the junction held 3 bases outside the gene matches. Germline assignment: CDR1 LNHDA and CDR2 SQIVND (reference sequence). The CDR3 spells CASRTSGSGNTGELFF. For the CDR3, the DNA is TGTGCCAGTAGGACTAGCGGGAGTGGGAACACCGGGGAGCTGTTTTTT.

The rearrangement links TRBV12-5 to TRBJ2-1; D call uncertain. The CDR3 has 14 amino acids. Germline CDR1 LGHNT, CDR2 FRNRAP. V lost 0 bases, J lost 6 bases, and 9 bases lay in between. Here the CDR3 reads CASGLVPTLNEQFF. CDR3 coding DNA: TGTGCTAGTGGTTTGGTACCGACTCTCAATGAGCAGTTCTTC.

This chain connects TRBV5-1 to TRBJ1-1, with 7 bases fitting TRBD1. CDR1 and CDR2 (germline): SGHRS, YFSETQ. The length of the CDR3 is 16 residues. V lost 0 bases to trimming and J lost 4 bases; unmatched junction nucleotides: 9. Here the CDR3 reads CASSLAAGGGTTEAFF. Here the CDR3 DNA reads TGCGCCAGCAGCTTGGCGGCAGGGGGAGGCACCACTGAAGCTTTCTTT.

The CDR3 loop reads CASSLRLAGENEQYF. As DNA, the CDR3 is TGTGCCAGCAGCTTACGACTAGCGGGGGAGAACGAGCAGTACTTC. This chain joins TRBV5-4 and TRBJ2-7; TRBD2 agrees at 12 bases. Germline V lookup: CDR1 SGHNT, CDR2 YYREEE (reference sequence). The CDR3 has 15 residues. V gave up 2 bases and J gave up 5 bases; unmatched junction bases: 5.

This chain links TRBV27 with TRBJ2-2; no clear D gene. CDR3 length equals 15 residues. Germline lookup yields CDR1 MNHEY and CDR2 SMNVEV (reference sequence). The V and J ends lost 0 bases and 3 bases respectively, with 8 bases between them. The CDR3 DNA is TGTGCCAGCAGTTTATCAGTGGAGTACACCGGGGAGCTGTTTTTT. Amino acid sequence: CASSLSVEYTGELFF.

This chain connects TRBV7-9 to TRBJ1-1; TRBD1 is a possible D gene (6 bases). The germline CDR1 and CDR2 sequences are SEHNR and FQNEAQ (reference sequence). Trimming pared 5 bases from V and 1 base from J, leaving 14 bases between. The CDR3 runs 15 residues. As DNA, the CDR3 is TGTGCCAGCAGCCGAATGGGGACATCGAACACTGAAGCTTTCTTT. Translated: CASSRMGTSNTEAFF.

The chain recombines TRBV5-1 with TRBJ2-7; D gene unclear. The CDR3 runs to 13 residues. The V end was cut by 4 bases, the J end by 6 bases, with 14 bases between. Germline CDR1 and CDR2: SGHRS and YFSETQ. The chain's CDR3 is CASSLGLSREQYF. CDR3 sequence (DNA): TGCGCCAGCAGCCTTGGCCTTTCCCGCGAGCAGTACTTC. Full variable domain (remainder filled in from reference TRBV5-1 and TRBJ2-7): KAGVTQTPRYLIKTRGQQVTLSCSPISGHRSVSWYQQTPGQGLQFLFEYFSETQRNKGNFPGRFSGRQFSNSRSEMNVSTLELGDSALYLCASSLGLSREQYFGPGTRLTVT.

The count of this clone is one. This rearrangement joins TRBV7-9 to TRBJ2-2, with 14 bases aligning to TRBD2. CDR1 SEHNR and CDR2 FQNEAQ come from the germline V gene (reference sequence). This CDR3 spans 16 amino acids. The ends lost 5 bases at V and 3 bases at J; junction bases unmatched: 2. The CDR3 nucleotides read TGTGCCAGCAGCCTGGGACTAGCGGGGGACACCGGGGAGCTGTTTTTT. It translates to CASSLGLAGDTGELFF.

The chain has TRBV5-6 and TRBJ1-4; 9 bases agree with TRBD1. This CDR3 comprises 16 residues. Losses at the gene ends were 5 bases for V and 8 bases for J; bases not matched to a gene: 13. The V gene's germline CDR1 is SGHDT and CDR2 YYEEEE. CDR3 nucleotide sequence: TGTGCCAGCAGGTACTTCACCGGGACAGGGCAAGAAAAACTGTTTTTT. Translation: CASRYFTGTGQEKLFF.

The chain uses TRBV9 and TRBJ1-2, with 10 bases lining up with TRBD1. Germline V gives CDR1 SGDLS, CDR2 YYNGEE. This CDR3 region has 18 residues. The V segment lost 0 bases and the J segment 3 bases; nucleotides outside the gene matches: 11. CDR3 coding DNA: TGTGCCAGCAGCGTAGGGTGGGACAGGGGAGGAATTGACTATGGCTACACCTTC. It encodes CASSVGWDRGGIDYGYTF.

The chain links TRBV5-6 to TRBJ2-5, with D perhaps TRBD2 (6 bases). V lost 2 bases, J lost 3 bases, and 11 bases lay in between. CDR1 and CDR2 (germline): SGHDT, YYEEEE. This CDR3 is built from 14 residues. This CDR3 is CASSFRGGEETQYF. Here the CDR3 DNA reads TGTGCCAGCAGCTTCCGGGGCGGGGAAGAGACCCAGTACTTC.

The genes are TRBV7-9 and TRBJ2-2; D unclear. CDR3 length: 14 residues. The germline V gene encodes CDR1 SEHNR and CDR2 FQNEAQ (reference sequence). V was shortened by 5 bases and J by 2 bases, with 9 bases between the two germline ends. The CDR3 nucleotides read TGTGCCAGCAGCCCCTCTTCCAACACCGGGGAGCTGTTTTTT. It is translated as CASSPSSNTGELFF.

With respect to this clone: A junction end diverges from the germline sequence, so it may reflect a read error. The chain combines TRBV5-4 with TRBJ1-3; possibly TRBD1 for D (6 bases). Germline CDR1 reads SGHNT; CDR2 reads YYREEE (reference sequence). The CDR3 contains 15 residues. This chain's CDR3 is CASSPVQGAGDTIYF. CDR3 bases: TGTGCCAGCAGCCCCGTACAGGGAGCTGGAGACACCATATATTTT.

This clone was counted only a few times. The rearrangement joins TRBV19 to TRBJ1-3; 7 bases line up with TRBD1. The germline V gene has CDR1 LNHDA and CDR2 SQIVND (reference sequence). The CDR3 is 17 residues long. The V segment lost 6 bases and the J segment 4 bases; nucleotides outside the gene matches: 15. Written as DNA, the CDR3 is TGTGCCAGTAGCCTATTCCTACAGGGGACGGAGGGAAACACCATATATTTT. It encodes CASSLFLQGTEGNTIYF.